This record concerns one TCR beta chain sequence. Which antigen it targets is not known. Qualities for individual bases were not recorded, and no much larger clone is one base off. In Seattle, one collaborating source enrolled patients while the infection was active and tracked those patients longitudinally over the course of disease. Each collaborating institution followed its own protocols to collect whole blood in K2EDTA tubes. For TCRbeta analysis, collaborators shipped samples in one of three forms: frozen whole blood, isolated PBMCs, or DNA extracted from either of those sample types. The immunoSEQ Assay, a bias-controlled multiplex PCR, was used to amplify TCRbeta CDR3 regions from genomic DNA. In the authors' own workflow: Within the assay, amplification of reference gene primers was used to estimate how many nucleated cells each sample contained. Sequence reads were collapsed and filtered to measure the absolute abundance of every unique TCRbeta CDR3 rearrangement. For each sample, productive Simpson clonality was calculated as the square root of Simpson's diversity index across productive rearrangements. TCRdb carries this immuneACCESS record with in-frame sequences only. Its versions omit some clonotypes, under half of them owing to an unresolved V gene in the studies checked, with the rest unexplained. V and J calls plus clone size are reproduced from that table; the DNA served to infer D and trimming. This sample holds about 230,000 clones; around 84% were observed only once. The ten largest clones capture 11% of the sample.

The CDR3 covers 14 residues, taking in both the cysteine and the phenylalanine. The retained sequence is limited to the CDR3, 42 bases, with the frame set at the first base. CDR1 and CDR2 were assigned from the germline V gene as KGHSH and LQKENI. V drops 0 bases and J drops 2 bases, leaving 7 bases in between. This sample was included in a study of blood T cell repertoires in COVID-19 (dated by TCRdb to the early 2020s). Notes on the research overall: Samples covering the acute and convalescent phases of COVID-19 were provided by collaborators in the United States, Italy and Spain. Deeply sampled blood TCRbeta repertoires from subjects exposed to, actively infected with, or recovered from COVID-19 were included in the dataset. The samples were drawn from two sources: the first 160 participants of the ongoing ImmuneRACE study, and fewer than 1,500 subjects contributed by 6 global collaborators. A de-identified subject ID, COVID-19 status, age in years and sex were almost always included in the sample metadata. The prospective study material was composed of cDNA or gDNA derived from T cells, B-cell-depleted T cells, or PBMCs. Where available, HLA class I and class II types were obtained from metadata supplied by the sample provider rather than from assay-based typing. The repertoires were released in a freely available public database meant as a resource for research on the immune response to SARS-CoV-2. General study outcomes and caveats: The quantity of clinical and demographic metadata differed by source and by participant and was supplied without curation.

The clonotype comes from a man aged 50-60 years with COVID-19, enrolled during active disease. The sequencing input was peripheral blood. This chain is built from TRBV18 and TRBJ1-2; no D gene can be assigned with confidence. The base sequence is TGTGCCAGCTCACCACCGGGCCAGAACTATGGCTACACCTTC. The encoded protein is CASSPPGQNYGYTF.